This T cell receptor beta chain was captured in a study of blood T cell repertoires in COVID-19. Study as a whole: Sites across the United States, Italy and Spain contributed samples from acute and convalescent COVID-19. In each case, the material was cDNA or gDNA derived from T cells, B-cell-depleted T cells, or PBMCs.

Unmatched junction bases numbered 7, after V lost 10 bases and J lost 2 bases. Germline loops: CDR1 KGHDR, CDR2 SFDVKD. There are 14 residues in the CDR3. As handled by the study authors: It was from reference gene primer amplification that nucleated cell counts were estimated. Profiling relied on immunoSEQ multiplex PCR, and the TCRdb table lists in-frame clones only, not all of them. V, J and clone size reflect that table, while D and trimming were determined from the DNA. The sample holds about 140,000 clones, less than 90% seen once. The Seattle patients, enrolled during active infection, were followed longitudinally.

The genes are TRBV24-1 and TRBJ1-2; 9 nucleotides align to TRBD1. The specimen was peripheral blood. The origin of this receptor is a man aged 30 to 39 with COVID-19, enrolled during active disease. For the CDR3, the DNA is TGTGCCACTCAAGCCGGGACAGGGAACTATGGCTACACCTTC. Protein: CATQAGTGNYGYTF.